Listed here is a single TCR beta chain. This entry comes from a study of blood T cell repertoires in COVID-19. Turning to the study itself: T cells, B-cell-depleted T cells, or PBMCs supplied cDNA or gDNA.

Data came from immunoSEQ multiplex PCR; TCRdb stores just in-frame clones and leaves some out. The sample consists of under 250,000 clones, more than 75% of them appearing once. Germline lookup yields CDR1 KGHDR and CDR2 SFDVKD. CDR3 length: 17 residues. V trimming: 3 bases; J trimming: 2 bases; junction bases outside the gene matches: 6. The TCR originated in a man aged 50-59 years who had recovered from COVID-19. Sequences were obtained from peripheral blood. This rearrangement joins TRBV24-1 to TRBJ2-6; 7 bases are shared with TRBD1. In DNA form, the CDR3 reads TGTGCCACCAGTGATGTAAAAGGGGGCGCTGGGGCCAACGTCCTGACTTTC. Its translation: CATSDVKGGAGANVLTF.